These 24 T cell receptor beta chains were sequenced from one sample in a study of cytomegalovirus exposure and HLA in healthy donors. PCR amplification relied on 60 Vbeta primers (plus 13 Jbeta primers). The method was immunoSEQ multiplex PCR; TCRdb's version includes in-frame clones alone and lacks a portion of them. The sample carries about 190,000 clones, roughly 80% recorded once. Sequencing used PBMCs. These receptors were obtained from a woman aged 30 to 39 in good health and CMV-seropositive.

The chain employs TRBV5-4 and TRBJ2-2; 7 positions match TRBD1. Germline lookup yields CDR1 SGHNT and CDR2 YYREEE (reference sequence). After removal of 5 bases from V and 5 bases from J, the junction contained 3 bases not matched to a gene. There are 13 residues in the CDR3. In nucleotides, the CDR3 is TGTGCCAGCAGACAACAGGGGACCGGGGAGCTGTTTTTT. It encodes CASRQQGTGELFF. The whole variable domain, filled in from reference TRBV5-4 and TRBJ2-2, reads ETGVTQSPTHLIKTRGQQVTLRCSSQSGHNTVSWYQQALGQGPQFIFQYYREEENGRGNFPPRFSGLQFPNYSSELNVNALELDDSALYLCASRQQGTGELFFGEGSRLTVL.

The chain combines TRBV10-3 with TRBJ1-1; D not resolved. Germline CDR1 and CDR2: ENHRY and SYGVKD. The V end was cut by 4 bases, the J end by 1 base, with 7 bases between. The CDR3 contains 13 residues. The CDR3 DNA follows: TGTGCCATCAGTGCGTCCGGGAACACTGAAGCTTTCTTT. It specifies CAISASGNTEAFF.

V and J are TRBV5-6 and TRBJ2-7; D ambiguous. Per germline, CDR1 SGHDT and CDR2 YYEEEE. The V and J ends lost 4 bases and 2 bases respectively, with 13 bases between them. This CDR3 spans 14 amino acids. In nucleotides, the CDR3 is TGTGCCAGCAGCCCAGTGGTTAAACCCTACGAGCAGTACTTC. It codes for CASSPVVKPYEQYF.

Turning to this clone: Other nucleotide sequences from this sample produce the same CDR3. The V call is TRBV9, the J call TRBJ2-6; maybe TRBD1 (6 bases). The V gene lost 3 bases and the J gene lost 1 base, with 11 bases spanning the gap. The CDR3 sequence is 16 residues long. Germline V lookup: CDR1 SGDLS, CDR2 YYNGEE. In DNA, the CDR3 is TGTGCCAGCAGCGCCCACAGGGAATCTGGGGCCAACGTCCTGACTTTC. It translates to CASSAHRESGANVLTF.

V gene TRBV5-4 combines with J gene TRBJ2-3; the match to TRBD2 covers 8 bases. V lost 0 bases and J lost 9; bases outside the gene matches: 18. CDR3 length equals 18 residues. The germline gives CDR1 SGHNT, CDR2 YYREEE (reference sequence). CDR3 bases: TGTGCCAGCAGCTTGGGGGGTACAGCGGGAGCGGTTAAGAACACGCAGTATTTT. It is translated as CASSLGGTAGAVKNTQYF.

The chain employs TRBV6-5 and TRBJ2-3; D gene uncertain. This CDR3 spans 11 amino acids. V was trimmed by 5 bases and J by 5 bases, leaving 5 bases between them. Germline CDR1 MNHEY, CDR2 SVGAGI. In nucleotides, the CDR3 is TGTGCCAGCAGTCTCCGAGATACGCAGTATTTT. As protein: CASSLRDTQYF.

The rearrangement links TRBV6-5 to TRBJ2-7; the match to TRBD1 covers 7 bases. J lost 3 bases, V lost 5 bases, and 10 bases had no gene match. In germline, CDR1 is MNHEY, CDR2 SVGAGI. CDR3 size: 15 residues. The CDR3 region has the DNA TGTGCCAGCAGTCCCACGAATGACAGGGACTACGAGCAGTACTTC. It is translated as CASSPTNDRDYEQYF.

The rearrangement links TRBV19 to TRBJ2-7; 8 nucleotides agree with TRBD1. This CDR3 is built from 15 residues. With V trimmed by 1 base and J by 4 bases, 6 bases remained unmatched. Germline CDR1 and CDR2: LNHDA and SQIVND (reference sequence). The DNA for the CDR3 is TGTGCCAGTAGTATAGCGGCAGGGGGCCGGTACGAGCAGTACTTC. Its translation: CASSIAAGGRYEQYF.

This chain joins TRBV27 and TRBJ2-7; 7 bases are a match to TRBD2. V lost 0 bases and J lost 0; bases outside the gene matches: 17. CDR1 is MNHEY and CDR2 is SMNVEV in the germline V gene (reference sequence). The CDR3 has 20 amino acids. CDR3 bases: TGTGCCAGCAGTTTATCCGGAAGACCCCATCCGGCTAGCGGCTCCTACGAGCAGTACTTC. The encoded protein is CASSLSGRPHPASGSYEQYF.

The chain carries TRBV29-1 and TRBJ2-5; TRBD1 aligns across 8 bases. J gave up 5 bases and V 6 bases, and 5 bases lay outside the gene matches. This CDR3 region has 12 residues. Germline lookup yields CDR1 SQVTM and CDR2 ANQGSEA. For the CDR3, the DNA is TGCAGCGTCACGACAGGGGCCGAGACCCAGTACTTC. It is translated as CSVTTGAETQYF.

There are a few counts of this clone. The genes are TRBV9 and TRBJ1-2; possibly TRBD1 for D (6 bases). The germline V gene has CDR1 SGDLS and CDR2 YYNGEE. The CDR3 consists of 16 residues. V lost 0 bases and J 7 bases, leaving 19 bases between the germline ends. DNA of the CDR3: TGTGCCAGCAGCGTAGGGGGAACAGGGACGGGTGGTGGCTACACCTTC. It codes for CASSVGGTGTGGGYTF.

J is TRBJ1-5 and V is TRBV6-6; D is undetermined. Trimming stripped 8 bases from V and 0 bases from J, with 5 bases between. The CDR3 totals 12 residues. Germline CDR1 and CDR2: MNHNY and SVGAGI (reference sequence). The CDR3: CASAVSNQPQHF. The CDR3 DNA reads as TGTGCCAGCGCGGTTAGCAATCAGCCCCAGCATTTT.

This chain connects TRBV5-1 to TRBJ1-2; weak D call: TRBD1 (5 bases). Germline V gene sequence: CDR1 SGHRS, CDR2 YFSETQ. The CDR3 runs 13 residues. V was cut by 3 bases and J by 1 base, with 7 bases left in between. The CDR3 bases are TGCGCCAGCAGCTGGGGCCTTAACTATGGCTACACCTTC. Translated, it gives CASSWGLNYGYTF. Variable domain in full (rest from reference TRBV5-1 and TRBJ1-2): KAGVTQTPRYLIKTRGQQVTLSCSPISGHRSVSWYQQTPGQGLQFLFEYFSETQRNKGNFPGRFSGRQFSNSRSEMNVSTLELGDSALYLCASSWGLNYGYTFGSGTRLTVV.

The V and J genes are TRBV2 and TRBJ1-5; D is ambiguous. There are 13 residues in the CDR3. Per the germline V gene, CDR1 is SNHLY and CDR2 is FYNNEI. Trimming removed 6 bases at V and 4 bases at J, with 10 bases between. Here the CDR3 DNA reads TGTGCCAGCAGACCCCACATAAATCAGCCCCAGCATTTT. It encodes CASRPHINQPQHF.

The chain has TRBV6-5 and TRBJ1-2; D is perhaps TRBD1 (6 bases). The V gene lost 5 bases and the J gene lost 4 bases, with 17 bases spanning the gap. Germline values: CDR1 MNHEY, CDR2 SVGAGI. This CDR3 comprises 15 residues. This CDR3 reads CASSKNREFPYGYTF. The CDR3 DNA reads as TGTGCCAGCAGTAAAAACAGGGAATTCCCCTATGGCTACACCTTC.

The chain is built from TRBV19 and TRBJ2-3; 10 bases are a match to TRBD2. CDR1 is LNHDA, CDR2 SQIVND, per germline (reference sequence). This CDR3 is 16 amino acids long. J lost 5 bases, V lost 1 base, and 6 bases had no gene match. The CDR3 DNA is TGTGCCAGTAGTATAGGTCCAGCGGGGGGGAGAGATACGCAGTATTTT. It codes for CASSIGPAGGRDTQYF.

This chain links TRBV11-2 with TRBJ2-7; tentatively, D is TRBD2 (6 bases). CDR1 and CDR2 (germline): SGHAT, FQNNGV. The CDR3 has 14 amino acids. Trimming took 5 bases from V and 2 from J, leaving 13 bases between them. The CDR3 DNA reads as TGTGCCAGCAGCCCAGGGCGGGATACCTACGAGCAGTACTTC. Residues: CASSPGRDTYEQYF.

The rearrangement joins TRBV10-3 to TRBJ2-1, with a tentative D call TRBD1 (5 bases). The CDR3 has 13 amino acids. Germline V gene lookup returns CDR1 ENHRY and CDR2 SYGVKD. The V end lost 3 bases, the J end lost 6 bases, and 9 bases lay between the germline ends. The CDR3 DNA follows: TGTGCCATCAGTGAATCCAGGGCCAATGAGCAGTTCTTC. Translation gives CAISESRANEQFF.

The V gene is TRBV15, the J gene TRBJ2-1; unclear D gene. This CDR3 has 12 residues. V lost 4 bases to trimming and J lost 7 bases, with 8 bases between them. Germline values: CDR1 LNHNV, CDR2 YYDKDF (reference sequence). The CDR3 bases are TGTGCCACCAGCATGCTGAGAAATGAGCAGTTCTTC. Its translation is CATSMLRNEQFF. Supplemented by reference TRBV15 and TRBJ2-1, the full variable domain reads DAMVIQNPRYQVTQFGKPVTLSCSQTLNHNVMYWYQQKSSQAPKLLFHYYDKDFNNEADTPDNFQSRRPNTSFCFLDIRSPGLGDTAMYLCATSMLRNEQFFGPGTRLTVL.

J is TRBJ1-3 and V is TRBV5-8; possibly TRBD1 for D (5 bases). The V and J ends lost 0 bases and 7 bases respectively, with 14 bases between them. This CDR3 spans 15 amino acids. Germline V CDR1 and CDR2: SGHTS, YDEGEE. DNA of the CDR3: TGTGCCAGCAGCTTGGGACAGTGGGTGAAGAACACCATATATTTT. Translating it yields CASSLGQWVKNTIYF. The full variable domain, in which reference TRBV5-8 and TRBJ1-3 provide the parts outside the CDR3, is EAGVTQSPTHLIKTRGQQATLRCSPISGHTSVYWYQQALGLGLQFLLWYDEGEERNRGNFPPRFSGRQFPNYSSELNVNALELEDSALYLCASSLGQWVKNTIYFGEGSWLTVV.

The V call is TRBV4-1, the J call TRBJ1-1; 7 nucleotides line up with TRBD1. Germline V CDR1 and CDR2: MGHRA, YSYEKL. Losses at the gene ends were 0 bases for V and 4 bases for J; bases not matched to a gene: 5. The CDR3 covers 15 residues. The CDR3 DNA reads TGCGCCAGCAGCCAAGAAGGGTCAGGGGGCACTGAAGCTTTCTTT. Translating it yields CASSQEGSGGTEAFF.

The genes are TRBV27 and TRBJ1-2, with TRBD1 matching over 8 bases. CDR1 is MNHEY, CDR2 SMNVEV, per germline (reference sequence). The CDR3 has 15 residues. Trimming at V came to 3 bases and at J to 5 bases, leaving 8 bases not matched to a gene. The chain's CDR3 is CASSFRTGSTYGYTF. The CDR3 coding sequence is TGTGCCAGCAGTTTCCGGACAGGGAGCACGTATGGCTACACCTTC.

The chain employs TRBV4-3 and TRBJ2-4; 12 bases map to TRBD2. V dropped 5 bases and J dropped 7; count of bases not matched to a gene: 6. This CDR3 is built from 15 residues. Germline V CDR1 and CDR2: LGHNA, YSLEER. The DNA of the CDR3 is TGCGCCAGCAGCTCTAGCGGGGGGGCCGGCAACATTCAGTACTTC. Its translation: CASSSSGGAGNIQYF.

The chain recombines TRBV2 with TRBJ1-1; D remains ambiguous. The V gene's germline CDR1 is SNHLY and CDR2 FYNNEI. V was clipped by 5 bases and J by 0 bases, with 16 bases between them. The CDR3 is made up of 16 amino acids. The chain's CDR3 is CASSSSVGGLNTEAFF. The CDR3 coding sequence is TGTGCCAGCAGTTCTTCCGTGGGAGGCCTGAACACTGAAGCTTTCTTT.